A single TCR beta chain is shown here with its context. Its antigen is unknown. Blood RNA came from unsorted whole blood; germline DNA was also extracted. This record comes from a study of tumor-infiltrating lymphocytes in primary liver carcinoma. Across the whole study: All patients had surgically resected primary liver carcinoma. Tumor stage was T1-T3 N0M0, and tumor size was about 4.2 to 11 cm across. Notes on the study in general: Tumor top-250-clone fractions significantly exceeded those of blood (p = 0.039). Tumor-adjacent and tumor-blood pairs shared less of their repertoires than tumor region pairs shared.

Synthesis of TCR beta cDNA was carried out from around 500 ng total RNA with a constant-region primer. Three nested multiplex PCR rounds of slightly modified ARM-PCR generated TCR beta libraries. One entry per CDR3 protein, called by TCRdb with MiXCR from the multiplex PCR reads. The sample has just over 300,000 distinct CDR3 sequences, more than 55% seen once. The TCR sequence derives from a woman in her twenties or thirties with primary liver carcinoma and hepatitis B virus infection. Sample: peripheral blood.

The CDR3 DNA is TGTGCCAGCAGAGGGGACAGGGGCACCGGGGAGCTGTTTTTT. Protein: CASRGDRGTGELFF. The chain is built from TRBV2 and TRBJ2-2; 10 nucleotides match TRBD1. V trimming: 6 bases; J trimming: 4 bases; junction bases outside the gene matches: 2. From germline, CDR1 is SNHLY and CDR2 FYNNEI. The CDR3 is 14 amino acids.